Following are 15 T cell receptor beta chains from one sample sequenced in a study of response to subunit inactivated influenza vaccine. MiXCR was run by TCRdb on the RT-PCR reads, yielding one entry per CDR3 protein. The sample holds a few hundred thousand distinct CDR3 sequences, approximately 10% seen once. The data were also submitted as part of a second study, on T cells expressing NK-cell markers. That paper adds: 5'RACE template switching built TCR beta cDNA with unique molecular identifiers.

This material consisted of PBMCs from blood, taken on the day of vaccination. The receptors come from a man between 45 and 60 years old who received an inactivated influenza vaccine.

This clonotype was seen only a few times. The chain couples TRBV24-1 to TRBJ2-2; 14 bases map to TRBD2. The length of the CDR3 is 16 residues. Germline assignment: CDR1 KGHDR and CDR2 SFDVKD. V lost 5 bases and J lost 9; bases outside the gene matches: 7. The CDR3 coding sequence is TGTGCCACCAGTGGCCCGGGACTAGCGGGAGCCCGGGAGCTGTTTTTT. It specifies CATSGPGLAGARELFF.

The chain uses TRBV12-3 or TRBV12-4 and TRBJ2-7; D gene unclear. Trimming removed 6 bases at V and 2 bases at J, with 11 bases between. The CDR3 is 13 amino acids. DNA for the CDR3: TGTGCCAGCAGCCGAAGCACGACCTACGAGCAGTACTTC. Translation gives CASSRSTTYEQYF.

This clonotype was counted ten times or more. The V and J genes are TRBV7-9 and TRBJ2-1; D is possibly TRBD1 (6 bases). Trimming took 9 bases from V and 6 from J, leaving 9 bases between them. Germline CDR1 is SEHNR and CDR2 is FQNEAQ (reference sequence). CDR3 length: 11 amino acids. The CDR3 region is CASRRGNEQFF. The CDR3 nucleotides read TGTGCCAGTCGCAGGGGCAATGAGCAGTTCTTC.

CDR3 sequence: CASSYPGTNDEQFF. The CDR3 nucleotides read TGTGCCAGCAGTTACCCCGGGACCAACGATGAGCAGTTCTTC. V and J are TRBV6-2 or TRBV6-3 and TRBJ2-1; D possibly uses TRBD1 or TRBD2 (5 bases each). V was pared by 2 bases and J by 8 bases, with 13 bases between. CDR3 size: 14 residues. Per germline, CDR1 MNHEY and CDR2 SVGEGT.

The chain combines TRBV20-1 with TRBJ2-4, with 10 bases lining up with TRBD1. The germline V gene has CDR1 DFQATT and CDR2 SNEGSKA (reference sequence). Losses at the gene ends were 3 bases for V and 8 bases for J; bases not matched to a gene: 4. The CDR3 is made up of 13 amino acids. The CDR3: CSARGDRGDIQYF. The DNA of the CDR3 is TGCAGTGCTAGGGGGGACAGGGGAGACATTCAGTACTTC.

As regards this clonotype: A much larger clone is a single base away; this may be a read error. The J gene is TRBJ2-5, the V gene TRBV9; 7 bases map to TRBD1. The ends lost 4 bases at V and 1 base at J; junction bases unmatched: 7. The CDR3 has 15 residues. Per the germline V gene, CDR1 is SGDLS and CDR2 is YYNGEE. For the CDR3, the DNA is TGTGCCAGCAGCCAAGGGACAGCCGTCCAAGAGACCCAGTACTTC. It codes for CASSQGTAVQETQYF.

This clonotype has just a few counts. The chain has TRBV6-1 and TRBJ1-4; tentatively, D is TRBD1 (5 bases). The V end was cut by 8 bases, the J end by 0 bases, with 16 bases between. Germline V gene data show CDR1 as MNHNS and CDR2 as SASEGT. The CDR3 covers 16 residues. CDR3 sequence (DNA): TGTGCCAGCGGCTGGGGGGGGGGAGCAACTAATGAAAAACTGTTTTTT. As protein: CASGWGGGATNEKLFF.

The V gene is TRBV5-1, the J gene TRBJ1-1; TRBD1 agrees at 9 bases. The CDR3 is 14 residues long. CDR1 and CDR2 from the germline V gene are SGHRS and YFSETQ. V was clipped by 9 bases and J by 1 base; unmatched bases: 7. CDR3 residues: CATEEGQGNTEAFF. Written as DNA, the CDR3 is TGCGCCACCGAAGAGGGACAGGGGAACACTGAAGCTTTCTTT.

This clonotype came up a few times. The junction departs from germline at one end; a sequencing error may be responsible. The chain joins TRBV4-1 to TRBJ1-1; 11 bases agree with TRBD1. The CDR3 length is 16 residues. CDR1 is MGHRA, CDR2 YSYEKL, per germline. As DNA, the CDR3 is TGCGCCAGCAGCCAAGATCCGGGGACAGGGGGAACTGAAGGGGACTTT. It is translated as CASSQDPGTGGTEGDF.

This clonotype was counted at least ten times. This chain joins TRBV6-2 or TRBV6-3 and TRBJ2-2, with a weak D call TRBD1 (5 bases). The CDR3 covers 16 residues. Germline loops: CDR1 MNHEY, CDR2 SVGEGT. V lost 6 bases, J lost 0 bases, and 14 bases lay in between. Written as DNA, the CDR3 is TGTGCCAGCAGACCTGGACAACTCGCGAACACCGGGGAGCTGTTTTTT. Encoded protein: CASRPGQLANTGELFF.

The CDR3 protein is CASSGGTGKTGELFF. CDR3 in DNA: TGCGCCAGCAGCGGAGGGACAGGAAAGACCGGGGAGCTGTTTTTT. The chain has TRBV5-1 and TRBJ2-2, with TRBD1 identical over 8 bases. The CDR3 is made up of 15 amino acids. Germline CDR1 reads SGHRS; CDR2 reads YFSETQ. J lost 5 bases, V lost 4 bases, and 7 bases had no gene match.

This clonotype appeared a few times. V gene TRBV2 combines with J gene TRBJ1-6, with D tentatively TRBD1 (5 bases). The CDR3 is made up of 15 amino acids. Germline V gives CDR1 SNHLY, CDR2 FYNNEI. Trimming shortened V by 1 base and J by 9 bases, and 13 bases separated the two germline ends. CDR3 loop: CASSEGWGVTSPLHF. The CDR3 nucleotides are TGTGCCAGCAGTGAAGGGTGGGGGGTTACTTCACCCCTCCACTTT.

The sample holds a few counts of this clonotype. The genes are TRBV11-2 and TRBJ2-1; D perhaps matches TRBD1 (6 bases). Germline V gives CDR1 SGHAT, CDR2 FQNNGV. The CDR3 consists of 17 residues. Trimming pared 0 bases from V and 3 bases from J, leaving 15 bases between. The CDR3 is CASSLDRGTVYYNEQFF. CDR3 sequence (DNA): TGTGCCAGCAGCTTAGATAGGGGGACGGTATACTACAATGAGCAGTTCTTC. Using reference TRBV11-2 and TRBJ2-1 for the parts outside the CDR3, the full variable domain is EAGVAQSPRYKIIEKRQSVAFWCNPISGHATLYWYQQILGQGPKLLIQFQNNGVVDDSQLPKDRFSAERLKGVDSTLKIQPAKLEDSAVYLCASSLDRGTVYYNEQFFGPGTRLTVL.

The chain links TRBV4-3 to TRBJ2-2; TRBD2 is a possible D gene (5 bases). The CDR3 consists of 16 residues. V lost 1 base and J lost 4, with 13 bases in between. Germline V gene data show CDR1 as LGHNA and CDR2 as YSLEER. The CDR3 DNA sequence: TGCGCCAGCAGCCAAGCTACTAGGTCTGCCACCGGGGAGCTGTTTTTT. Translation gives CASSQATRSATGELFF.

There are a few counts of this clonotype. This rearrangement joins TRBV6-2 or TRBV6-3 to TRBJ2-1; TRBD2 aligns across 16 bases. The trim removed 7 bases at V and 3 bases at J, leaving 21 bases unmatched. The CDR3 has 22 residues. Germline V gene lookup returns CDR1 MNHEY and CDR2 SVGEGT. The CDR3 bases are TGTGCCAGCACCAATCCGGGACTAGCGGGAGGGCTAACCTCCTTATTCTACAATGAGCAGTTCTTC. Translation: CASTNPGLAGGLTSLFYNEQFF.